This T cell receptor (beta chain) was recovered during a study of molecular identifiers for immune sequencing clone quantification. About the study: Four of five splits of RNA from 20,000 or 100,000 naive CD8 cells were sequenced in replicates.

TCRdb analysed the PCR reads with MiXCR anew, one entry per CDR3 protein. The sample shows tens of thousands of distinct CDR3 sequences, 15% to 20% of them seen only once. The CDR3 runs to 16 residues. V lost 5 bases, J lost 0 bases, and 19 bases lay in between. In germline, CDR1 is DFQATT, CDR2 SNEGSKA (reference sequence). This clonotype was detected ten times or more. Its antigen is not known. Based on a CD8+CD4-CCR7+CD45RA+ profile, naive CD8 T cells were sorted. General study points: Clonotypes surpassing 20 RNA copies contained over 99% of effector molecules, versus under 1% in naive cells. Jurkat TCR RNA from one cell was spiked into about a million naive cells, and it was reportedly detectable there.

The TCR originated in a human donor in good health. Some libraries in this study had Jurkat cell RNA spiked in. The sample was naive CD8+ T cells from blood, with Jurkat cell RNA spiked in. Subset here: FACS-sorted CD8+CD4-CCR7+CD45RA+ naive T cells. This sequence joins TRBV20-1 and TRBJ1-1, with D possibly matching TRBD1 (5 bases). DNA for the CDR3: TGCAGTGCTGGGGAGGGACTTATCGGGATGAACACTGAAGCTTTCTTT. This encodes CSAGEGLIGMNTEAFF.